The 9 T cell receptor beta chains below come from one sample, sequenced in a study of shared clonotypes between healthy human individuals. Sequencing was performed with immunoSEQ multiplex PCR; in TCRdb, only in-frame clones are kept and a portion is missing. Of roughly 2.1 million clones listed, about 92% are singletons. Terminally differentiated effector memory CD45RA+ cells were left out of the naive CD8 fraction, which was CD45RO-negative and positively selected for CCR7. Sequencing input: naive CD8+ T cells from PBMCs. These receptors originate from a man between 18 and 29 years old in good health. Some clones in this sample may be carry-over from other donors' samples.

The rearrangement links TRBV5-6 to TRBJ2-5, with TRBD2 matching over 11 bases. This CDR3 spans 16 amino acids. Germline values: CDR1 SGHDT, CDR2 YYEEEE. Trimming cost V 4 bases and J 5 bases; bases outside gene matches: 10. This chain's CDR3 is CASSTRGLAGYETQYF. The CDR3, as DNA: TGTGCCAGCAGCACCCGAGGACTAGCGGGCTATGAGACCCAGTACTTC.

The chain is built from TRBV19 and TRBJ1-4, with a tentative D call TRBD1 (5 bases). This CDR3 comprises 15 residues. Trimming cost V 6 bases and J 4 bases, with 15 bases left between them. Germline V gene lookup returns CDR1 LNHDA and CDR2 SQIVND (reference sequence). CDR3 coding DNA: TGTGCCAGTAGCCCTGGAGTGGGGCGTAATGAAAAACTGTTTTTT. Translated, it gives CASSPGVGRNEKLFF.

The chain recombines TRBV2 with TRBJ1-1; no reliable D call. This CDR3 spans 11 amino acids. Germline CDR1 and CDR2: SNHLY and FYNNEI. Trimming took off 8 bases at V and 6 bases at J, with 10 bases between the two ends. The chain's CDR3 is CASQPGAEAFF. In DNA, the CDR3 is TGTGCCAGCCAACCCGGAGCTGAAGCTTTCTTT.

This rearrangement joins TRBV2 to TRBJ1-1; maybe TRBD1 (6 bases). Germline V gives CDR1 SNHLY, CDR2 FYNNEI. This CDR3 is built from 13 residues. Deletions cut 8 bases from V and 1 base from J, with 11 bases between. The DNA of the CDR3 is TGTGCCAGCCGAGGGGGTCGGAACACTGAAGCTTTCTTT. As protein: CASRGGRNTEAFF.

Details on this clone: The same CDR3 arises from other DNA sequences in this sample as well. The rearrangement links TRBV9 to TRBJ2-1; TRBD2 agrees at 7 bases. The CDR3 consists of 16 residues. Germline lookup yields CDR1 SGDLS and CDR2 YYNGEE. V was clipped by 2 bases and J by 4 bases; unmatched bases: 9. The CDR3 coding sequence is TGTGCCAGCAGCGTCCCAGCTAGCGGCCTATACAATGAGCAGTTCTTC. This encodes CASSVPASGLYNEQFF.

This clone was observed a few times. The same CDR3 can be traced to other DNA sequences in this sample. The chain recombines TRBV9 with TRBJ2-7, with D hard to call. The ends were cut back, 0 bases at V and 0 bases at J, with 7 bases in the middle. Germline assignment: CDR1 SGDLS and CDR2 YYNGEE. The CDR3 runs 14 residues. Written as DNA, the CDR3 is TGTGCCAGCAGCGTAGGGGGAAGCTCCTACGAGCAGTACTTC. It encodes CASSVGGSSYEQYF.

This chain joins TRBV5-5 and TRBJ1-4; D might be TRBD1 (6 bases). Germline lookup yields CDR1 SGHKS and CDR2 YYEKEE (reference sequence). V gave up 0 bases and J gave up 5 bases, with 17 bases separating them. This CDR3 has 17 amino acids. The CDR3: CASSLVVTGGRNEKLFF. The DNA of the CDR3 is TGTGCCAGCAGCTTGGTGGTTACGGGGGGCCGGAATGAAAAACTGTTTTTT.

This rearrangement joins TRBV27 to TRBJ2-5; 9 bases fit TRBD1. Germline V gene lookup returns CDR1 MNHEY and CDR2 SMNVEV (reference sequence). V dropped 3 bases and J dropped 3; count of bases not matched to a gene: 17. CDR3 size: 19 residues. The CDR3 nucleotides are TGTGCCAGCAGTTTTCTGACCCCGGACAGGGGAGGGAGGGAAGAGACCCAGTACTTC. As protein: CASSFLTPDRGGREETQYF.

The chain recombines TRBV27 with TRBJ2-1; 9 bases align to TRBD1. The germline CDR1 and CDR2 sequences are MNHEY and SMNVEV (reference sequence). J lost 7 bases, V lost 6 bases, and 16 bases had no gene match. The CDR3 contains 17 residues. CDR3: CASSRPGQGKARNEQFF. The CDR3, as DNA: TGTGCCAGCAGCCGGCCGGGACAGGGTAAGGCTAGGAATGAGCAGTTCTTC.